This T cell receptor (beta chain) was documented in a study of cytomegalovirus exposure and HLA in healthy donors (dated by TCRdb to about 2017). Notes on the research overall: According to an earlier analysis of 450 to 650 of the donors, about 179 million T cells yielded 117 million unique TCR beta sequences and 276 Gb of sequence data. An early release that covered about 600 HLA-typed donors contained approximately 320 gigabases of sequencing data and tens of millions of unique TCR sequences. The genetic ancestry cluster associated with self-reported Caucasian donors included around four fifths of the 300 to 450 genotyped donors. The study was designed to test whether signatures of past pathogen exposure could be identified by cataloging public T cell receptors. The study used immunosequencing to profile the T cell repertoires of 666 subjects and linked those repertoires to cytomegalovirus serostatus. In addition to the first cohort of 666 subjects, a separate validation cohort of 120 different subjects was used. To predict cytomegalovirus infection status, the study brought together high-throughput TCR immunosequencing, statistical association of individual TCRs with disease status, and machine learning. A later analysis re-examined previously published TCR beta repertoires from roughly 720 donors and added high-resolution HLA genotyping to investigate patterns of TCR occurrence. Rather than using new phenotypic data, the later analysis identified candidate immune exposures from TCR beta sequences and from how often those sequences occurred across donors. To decide whether each TCR beta V gene segment behaved as functional or pseudogenic, an earlier analysis of 587 of the donors relied on high-throughput TCR beta sequencing. Donor age, sex, ethnicity and CMV serostatus were collected together with the repertoire data. In a later genetic analysis, genome-wide SNP genotypes for about 65% of the roughly 700 donors were used, and that subset was treated as a discovery cohort. All discovery cohort repertoires had been generated on a single sequencing platform. Class I and class II HLA loci were covered by the typing at four-digit resolution. Typing coverage differed by locus: A, B, C, DRB1 and DQB1 were typed in roughly 620-640 donors, DQA1 in approximately 520, DPA1 in some 600, and DPB1 in about 450. Roughly 5 DR-DQ haplotypes were treated as single units for association and clustering because of strong linkage in the cohort. Among approximately 370 genotyped donors of the cohort, an average of approximately 240,000 unique TCR beta nucleotide sequences was sequenced per donor, of which about 19% were non-productive.

Details on this clone: Its antigen specificity is not known.

Study-level results and caveats: A further reported finding was that TCR beta sequences accurately predicted the HLA-A and HLA-B alleles for most subjects in the first cohort. Sequencing depth was assumed to be roughly uniform across donors in the presence/absence analyses, though that assumption may not hold. Compared with equally common non-associated chains, HLA-associated TCR beta chains in a later analysis were more clonally expanded and had lower generation probabilities. While some public TCRs were present in many individuals, most TCR sequences turned up only very rarely across donors. A later genetic analysis reported fewer N-insertions in productive TCRs among donors in an Asian-associated ancestry cluster than the roughly 620-donor mean. Three of the identified cytomegalovirus-associated TCR beta chains were confirmed in vitro to be specific for cytomegalovirus antigens. In a later analysis, TCR association rates were found to vary across HLA loci, with the most associated TCRs seen for DRB1 alleles and the fewest for HLA-C alleles. In a later genetic analysis, a missense DCLRE1C variant was associated with V-gene and J-gene trimming of TCR beta chains, and the association was replicated in an independent cohort. For the cohort, immune exposure information was limited to CMV serostatus. A cluster of highly shared sequence variants was judged likely to be a technical artifact of the sequencing pipeline. An earlier analysis of around 500 of the donors showed that most TCR beta V segments appeared in productive rearrangements either about 87% or about 30% of the time, which broadly matched IMGT annotations. Only TCR beta chains were sequenced in this cohort, and the absence of alpha or paired-chain data limited detectable features. According to the authors, the approach could potentially be generalized to other disease states and immunological phenotypes. The classifier was reported to diagnose cytomegalovirus status with high specificity and sensitivity in both the original cohort and the validation cohort. A later analysis associated some 17,000 TCR beta sequences with specific HLA alleles at a false discovery rate of 0.05. In a later analysis, most CMV-associated TCR beta chains were found to appear HLA-restricted, with HLA associations seemingly driven largely by CMV exposure. HLA typing was unavailable for some donors at each locus, so association tests used only the typed subset. Several of the top co-occurrence clusters appeared to be linked to parvovirus B19, influenza, CMV and Epstein-Barr virus, according to a later analysis. The study gave a list of some 150 TCR beta chains associated with cytomegalovirus. When HLA alleles, especially DR and DQ, strongly co-occurred, TCR associations were difficult to assign to individual alleles. Because counts were too low, about 17 rarely observed V segments, including chromosome 9 orphons, were excluded from the earlier analysis of about 500 of the donors. Linkage disequilibrium might explain the correlated functional status among segregating V segments, but an unknown experimental factor could not be ruled out.

Library preparation used the immunoSEQ multiplex PCR assay. The multiplex PCR relied on a mix of 60 forward primers for TCR Vbeta segments and 13 reverse primers for TCR Jbeta segments. The CDR3 region of rearranged TCR beta genes was amplified from genomic DNA by a multiplex PCR assay. On the Illumina HiSeq System, the amplified TCR beta libraries were sequenced as 87-base-pair reads. The source study handled its data this way. Across the 500 to 850 repertoires, a later analysis counted some 80 million unique TCR beta chains, about 10 million of which were shared by at least two donors. To remove PCR and sequencing errors, raw reads were error-corrected and collapsed into unique sequences using a nearest-neighbor algorithm that merged closely related sequences. V, D and J gene segments were assigned by aligning CDR3 sequences to IMGT reference sequences. For a sequence to be retained, a match of at least six nucleotides to both a V gene segment and a J gene segment was required. Rearrangements were called productive when the CDR3 lacked stop codons and stayed in frame with V and J; all others were non-productive. Following IMGT convention, CDR3 was defined as the stretch from the second conserved V-encoded cysteine to the conserved J-encoded phenylalanine. The earlier analysis of about 560 of the donors excluded any sequence lacking an unambiguous match to a single V gene segment. An earlier analysis of 587 of the donors classified V segments as functional when productive rearrangements were above 56.7% and as segregating when the standard deviation between donors was above 5%. To diagnose cytomegalovirus status from the catalog of TCR beta chain sequences, a statistical classification framework was built. In a later analysis, TCR nucleotide sequences were compared against IMGT/GENE-DB human TR gene sequences so that V and J genes could be assigned. A later analysis assigned CDR3 sequences and most-parsimonious VDJ recombination scenarios with the TCRdist pipeline. A later analysis defined each TCR beta chain by its CDR3 amino acid sequence plus V-gene family, and excluded reads lacking a unique V-gene family. A later analysis removed roughly 590 highly shared, low-generation-probability nucleotide sequences to deal with suspected cross-contamination and a sequencing artifact. A later analysis calculated a clonal expansion index for each public chain from normalized within-repertoire ranks of inferred template counts. Generation probabilities in a later analysis came from a VDJ recombination model fitted to out-of-frame rearrangements, and those results were checked against IGoR. In a later analysis, hypergeometric tests were used to score TCR-TCR, TCR-HLA and TCR-CMV co-occurrence, with a repertoire-size bias correction applied to TCR pairs. A later analysis estimated false discovery rates by permuting HLA or CMV assignments 20 times. In a later analysis, co-occurring TCRs were grouped with DBSCAN, and TCRdist sequence similarity was added when clustering was performed within HLA-allele-positive subsets. Repertoires with fewer than 30,000 or more than 120,000 public chains were left out of co-occurrence clustering, as were about 5 repertoires with anomalous nucleotide sharing. As stored in TCRdb, this immuneACCESS dataset retains in-frame rearrangements with V and J assigned. A fraction of the clones does not appear; measured against another copy, unresolved V genes explain less than half of the discrepancy, and the remainder lacks a known reason. V and J calls and clone size follow that table, whereas D and trimming were derived from the DNA. The table for this sample lists 120,000 to 150,000 clones. Of the sample, roughly 3% is held by the ten largest clones.

The cohort consisted of some 670 healthy bone marrow donors. All cohort members were sampled while nominally healthy, although unrecorded immune exposures were likely present. The donor tested CMV seronegative and was one of the 352 seronegative cohort members. Every donor gave a peripheral blood sample, and the peripheral blood mononuclear cells from that sample were used for TCR beta sequencing. Genomic DNA was extracted from the blood cell samples with the Qiagen DNeasy Blood Extraction Kit. This sequence was found in a man aged 35-49 years in good health and CMV-seronegative. The material sequenced was PBMCs.

The CDR3 sequence is CATPRGGPGNEQFF. The DNA sequence reads TGTGCCACCCCCCGGGGGGGGCCTGGCAATGAGCAGTTCTTC. The chain was built from TRBV5-4 and TRBJ2-1, and TRBD2 matches 8 of the central bases. V and J are trimmed by 9 bases and 6 bases, and the gene matches miss 11 bases of the junction. Inclusive of the bounding cysteine and phenylalanine, the CDR3 is 14 residues long. Only the CDR3 DNA stays, 42 bases, in frame from base 1. Taken from the germline V gene (reference sequence), the CDR1 and CDR2 loops are SGHNT and YYREEE.